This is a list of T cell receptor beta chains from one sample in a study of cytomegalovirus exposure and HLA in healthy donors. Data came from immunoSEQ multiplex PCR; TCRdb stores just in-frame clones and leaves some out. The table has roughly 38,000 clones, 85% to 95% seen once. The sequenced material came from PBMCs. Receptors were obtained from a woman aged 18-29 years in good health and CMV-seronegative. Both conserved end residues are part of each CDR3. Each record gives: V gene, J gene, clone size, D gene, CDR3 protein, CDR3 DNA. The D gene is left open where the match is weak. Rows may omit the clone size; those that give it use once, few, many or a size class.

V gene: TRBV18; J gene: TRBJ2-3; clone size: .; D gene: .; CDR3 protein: CASSQTEITSTDTQYF; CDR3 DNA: TGTGCCAGCTCACAAACAGAAATAACTAGCACAGATACGCAGTATTTT
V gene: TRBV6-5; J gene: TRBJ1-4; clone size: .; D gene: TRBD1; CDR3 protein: CASRGTGSEKLFF; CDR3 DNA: TGTGCCAGCAGAGGGACAGGGAGTGAAAAACTGTTTTTT
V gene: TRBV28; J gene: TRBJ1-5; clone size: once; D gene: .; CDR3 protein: CASSILLNQPQHF; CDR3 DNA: TGTGCCAGCAGTATCCTACTGAATCAGCCCCAGCATTTT
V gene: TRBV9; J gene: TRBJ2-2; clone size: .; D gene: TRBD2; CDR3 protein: CASSVGLAGNTGELFF; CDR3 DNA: TGTGCCAGCAGCGTAGGTCTAGCGGGGAACACCGGGGAGCTGTTTTTT
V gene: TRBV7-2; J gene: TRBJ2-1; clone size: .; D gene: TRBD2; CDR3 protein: CASRGPLADYNEQFF; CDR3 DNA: TGTGCCAGCAGAGGACCGCTAGCGGACTACAATGAGCAGTTCTTC
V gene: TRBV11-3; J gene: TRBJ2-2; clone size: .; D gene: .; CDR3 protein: CASSLDRAALPGELFF; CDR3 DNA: TGTGCCAGCAGCTTAGATCGCGCCGCTCTTCCCGGGGAGCTGTTTTTT
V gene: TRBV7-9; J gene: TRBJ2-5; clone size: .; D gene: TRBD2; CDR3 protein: CASSSGTSGSGWQETQYF; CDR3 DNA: TGTGCCAGCAGTTCTGGGACTAGCGGGAGTGGATGGCAAGAGACCCAGTACTTC
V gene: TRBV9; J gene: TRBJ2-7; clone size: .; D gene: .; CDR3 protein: CASSLLAESYEQYF; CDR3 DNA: TGTGCCAGCAGCCTCTTAGCGGAGTCCTACGAGCAGTACTTC
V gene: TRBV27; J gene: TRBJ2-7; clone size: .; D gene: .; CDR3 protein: CARGGRDEQYF; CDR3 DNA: TGTGCCAGGGGAGGAAGGGACGAGCAGTACTTC
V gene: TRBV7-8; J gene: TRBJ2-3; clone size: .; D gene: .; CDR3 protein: CASSSSRGDTQYF; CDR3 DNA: TGTGCCAGCAGCAGCTCGCGTGGAGATACGCAGTATTTT
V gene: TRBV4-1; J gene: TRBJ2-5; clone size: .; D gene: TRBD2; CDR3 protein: CASSQDRGGGFGVEETQYF; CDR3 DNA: TGCGCCAGCAGCCAAGATCGTGGGGGGGGATTTGGAGTCGAAGAGACCCAGTACTTC
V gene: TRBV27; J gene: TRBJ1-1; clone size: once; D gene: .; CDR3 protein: CASSRLQGGLNTEAFF; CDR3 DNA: TGTGCCAGCAGTCGACTACAGGGAGGGCTGAACACTGAAGCTTTCTTT
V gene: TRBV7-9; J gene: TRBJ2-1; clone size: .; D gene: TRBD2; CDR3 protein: CSSRPRLAGDWNEQFF; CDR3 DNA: TGTTCCAGCAGACCCCGGCTAGCGGGAGATTGGAATGAGCAGTTCTTC
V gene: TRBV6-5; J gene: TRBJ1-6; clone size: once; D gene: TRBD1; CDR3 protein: CATTEDRDFSPLHF; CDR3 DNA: TGTGCCACGACGGAGGACAGGGACTTTTCACCCCTCCACTTT
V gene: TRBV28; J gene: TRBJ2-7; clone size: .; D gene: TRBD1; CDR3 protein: CASSPSGTGSYEQYF; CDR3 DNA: TGTGCCAGCAGTCCTTCCGGGACAGGGTCCTACGAGCAGTACTTC